One and the same sample provided the 19 T cell receptor beta chains below, sequenced in a study of blood T cell repertoires in COVID-19. Clones were read by immunoSEQ multiplex PCR, and TCRdb kept only the in-frame ones, dropping some. The table lists 200,000 or so clones, around four fifths of them singletons. Material for sequencing was peripheral blood. All receptors come from a man aged 60 to 75 with COVID-19, enrolled during active disease.

V and J are TRBV28 and TRBJ1-2; the D gene is possibly TRBD1 (5 bases). CDR3 size: 14 residues. Trimming took off 3 bases at V and 6 bases at J, with 14 bases between the two ends. Germline V lookup: CDR1 MDHEN, CDR2 SYDVKM. The CDR3 spells CASSFSGKGNGYTF. CDR3 DNA sequence: TGTGCCAGCAGTTTCTCAGGGAAGGGGAATGGCTACACCTTC.

The chain joins TRBV6-5 to TRBJ2-5; perhaps TRBD2 as D (5 bases). Trimming pared 6 bases from V and 5 bases from J, leaving 16 bases between. Germline CDR1 MNHEY, CDR2 SVGAGI. The CDR3 consists of 14 residues. The CDR3 DNA follows: TGTGCCAGCAGCCGTGGACGGGCGGGTGAGACCCAGTACTTC. Translated, it gives CASSRGRAGETQYF.

The genes are TRBV19 and TRBJ1-6; TRBD1 matches at 7 bases. The CDR3 is made up of 15 amino acids. Per germline, CDR1 LNHDA and CDR2 SQIVND (reference sequence). V trimming: 7 bases; J trimming: 4 bases; junction bases outside the gene matches: 7. CDR3: CASTPNRGYNSPLHF. The CDR3 DNA is TGTGCCAGTACCCCAAACAGGGGATATAATTCACCCCTCCACTTT. Looking up the rest from reference TRBV19 and TRBJ1-6 gives the full variable domain: DGGITQSPKYLFRKEGQNVTLSCEQNLNHDAMYWYRQDPGQGLRLIYYSQIVNDFQKGDIAEGYSVSREKKESFPLTVTSAQKNPTAFYLCASTPNRGYNSPLHFGNGTRLTVT.

The chain uses TRBV4-3 and TRBJ1-5, with D maybe TRBD1 (6 bases). CDR1 is LGHNA, CDR2 YSLEER, per germline. V was shortened by 0 bases and J by 6 bases, with 9 bases between the two germline ends. The CDR3 has 14 amino acids. As DNA, the CDR3 is TGCGCCAGCAGCCAAGAAACAGGGATTCAGCCCCAGCATTTT. Protein: CASSQETGIQPQHF.

For the CDR3, the DNA is TGTGCCAGCTCCCTCCGGGACAGGGACACCGGGGAGCTGTTTTTT. It is translated as CASSLRDRDTGELFF. The chain links TRBV6-5 to TRBJ2-2, with 9 bases aligning to TRBD1. J lost 3 bases, V lost 8 bases, and 7 bases had no gene match. Per germline, CDR1 MNHEY and CDR2 SVGAGI. The CDR3 has 15 amino acids.

The chain links TRBV28 to TRBJ1-1; 12 bases are shared with TRBD1. Germline CDR1 reads MDHEN; CDR2 reads SYDVKM. V gave up 3 bases and J gave up 0 bases; unmatched junction bases: 2. This CDR3 region has 16 residues. CDR3: CASSLGTGGMNTEAFF. CDR3 sequence (DNA): TGTGCCAGCAGTTTGGGGACAGGGGGCATGAACACTGAAGCTTTCTTT. Drawing the rest from reference TRBV28 and TRBJ1-1, the complete variable domain is DVKVTQSSRYLVKRTGEKVFLECVQDMDHENMFWYRQDPGLGLRLIYFSYDVKMKEKGDIPEGYSVSREKKERFSLILESASTNQTSMYLCASSLGTGGMNTEAFFGQGTRLTVV.

The chain is built from TRBV7-9 and TRBJ1-1, with 7 bases matching TRBD1. The CDR3 contains 14 residues. Trimming took 5 bases from V and 1 from J; bases not matched to a gene: 4. CDR1 and CDR2 from the germline V gene are SEHNR and FQNEAQ (reference sequence). This CDR3 reads CASSPGTANTEAFF. CDR3 in DNA: TGTGCCAGCAGCCCCGGGACAGCGAACACTGAAGCTTTCTTT.

This clone was observed once. The chain couples TRBV9 to TRBJ1-3; D is ambiguous. Germline values: CDR1 SGDLS, CDR2 YYNGEE. This CDR3 is built from 15 residues. Trimming left V 0 bases short and J 0 bases short, with 7 bases between. The CDR3 region is CASSVDSGSGNTIYF. Here the CDR3 DNA reads TGTGCCAGCAGCGTAGATTCCGGCTCTGGAAACACCATATATTTT.

This sequence joins TRBV30 and TRBJ2-7; D is uncertain. Trimming removed 1 base from V and 2 bases from J, with 9 bases in between. CDR1 GTSNPN and CDR2 SVGIG come from the germline V gene (reference sequence). The CDR3 totals 13 residues. In DNA form, the CDR3 reads TGTGCCTGGAGTGACCAGGTACCCTACGAGCAGTACTTC. Protein sequence: CAWSDQVPYEQYF.

The chain links TRBV5-1 to TRBJ1-1, with D tentatively TRBD1 (6 bases). CDR1 SGHRS and CDR2 YFSETQ come from the germline V gene. The CDR3 totals 15 residues. V was cut by 5 bases and J by 1 base, with 15 bases left in between. CDR3 protein: CASRPREDRNTEAFF. DNA for the CDR3: TGCGCCAGCAGACCAAGAGAGGACAGGAACACTGAAGCTTTCTTT.

This clone has just one count. The chain couples TRBV5-6 to TRBJ1-1; D is uncertain. The CDR3 spans 13 residues. Trimming stripped 1 base from V and 10 bases from J, with 14 bases between. Germline V gives CDR1 SGHDT, CDR2 YYEEEE. In DNA, the CDR3 is TGTGCCAGCAGCTTGACTGGGTCGGGAAGAGCTTTCTTT. Encoded protein: CASSLTGSGRAFF.

The rearrangement uses TRBV7-2 and TRBJ2-4; D gene ambiguous. The germline gives CDR1 SGHTA, CDR2 FQGNSA. CDR3 length: 15 residues. Trimming removed 3 bases from V and 1 base from J, with 10 bases in between. The DNA of the CDR3 is TGTGCCAGCAGCTTGGCTATGAGGGCCAAAAACATTCAGTACTTC. This gives the protein CASSLAMRAKNIQYF. The complete variable domain, with remaining parts taken from reference TRBV7-2 and TRBJ2-4, reads GAGVSQSPSNKVTEKGKDVELRCDPISGHTALYWYRQSLGQGLEFLIYFQGNSAPDKSGLPSDRFSAERTGGSVSTLTIQRTQQEDSAVYLCASSLAMRAKNIQYFGAGTRLSVL.

The rearrangement uses TRBV9 and TRBJ1-4; 7 nucleotides align to TRBD1. V was pared by 2 bases and J by 3 bases, with 1 base of the junction left unmatched. This CDR3 comprises 14 residues. Germline CDR1 is SGDLS and CDR2 is YYNGEE. The CDR3 loop reads CASSVGTANEKLFF. CDR3 sequence (DNA): TGTGCCAGCAGCGTGGGGACAGCTAATGAAAAACTGTTTTTT.

The chain has TRBV18 and TRBJ1-5; D is unclear. The CDR3 length is 14 residues. V was cut by 4 bases and J by 0 bases, with 7 bases left in between. CDR1 KGHSH and CDR2 LQKENI come from the germline V gene. The CDR3 DNA follows: TGTGCCAGCTCACACGGGGTTAGCAATCAGCCCCAGCATTTT. This sequence encodes CASSHGVSNQPQHF.

This chain joins TRBV9 and TRBJ2-7, with TRBD1 as a possible D gene (6 bases). The germline CDR1 and CDR2 sequences are SGDLS and YYNGEE. The germline V and J ends were trimmed by 4 bases and 2 bases, with 13 bases remaining between them. The CDR3 has 14 residues. CDR3 amino acids: CASSLQGDPYEQYF. The CDR3, as DNA: TGTGCCAGCAGCTTACAGGGTGACCCCTACGAGCAGTACTTC.

V is TRBV18 and J is TRBJ1-1; 10 bases line up with TRBD1. The CDR3 runs to 14 residues. Germline lookup yields CDR1 KGHSH and CDR2 LQKENI. J was trimmed by 4 bases and V by 4 bases; bases with no gene match: 3. This chain's CDR3 is CASSRDRGGTEAFF. Here the CDR3 DNA reads TGTGCCAGCTCACGGGACAGGGGTGGCACTGAAGCTTTCTTT. Full variable domain (missing parts from reference TRBV18 and TRBJ1-1): NAGVMQNPRHLVRRRGQEARLRCSPMKGHSHVYWYRQLPEEGLKFMVYLQKENIIDESGMPKERFSAEFPKEGPSILRIQQVVRGDSAAYFCASSRDRGGTEAFFGQGTRLTVV.

The chain combines TRBV19 with TRBJ1-1; 7 nucleotides line up with TRBD1. Unmatched junction bases numbered 4, after V lost 3 bases and J lost 6 bases. Germline CDR1 and CDR2: LNHDA and SQIVND (reference sequence). The CDR3 length is 13 residues. CDR3 residues: CASSITGVAEAFF. CDR3 coding DNA: TGTGCCAGTAGTATCACAGGGGTCGCTGAAGCTTTCTTT.

The chain employs TRBV6-5 and TRBJ2-3; D is uncertain. This CDR3 contains 16 residues. V was pared by 0 bases and J by 6 bases, with 16 bases between. In germline, CDR1 is MNHEY, CDR2 SVGAGI. CDR3 residues: CASSYSWASGLDTQYF. In DNA form, the CDR3 reads TGTGCCAGCAGTTACTCCTGGGCCTCAGGATTGGATACGCAGTATTTT.

V and J are TRBV6-5 and TRBJ2-1, with D perhaps matching TRBD2 (5 bases). The CDR3 totals 15 residues. Germline V lookup: CDR1 MNHEY, CDR2 SVGAGI. Trimming took 6 bases from V and 0 from J, leaving 12 bases between them. The CDR3 reads CASRVAPSSYNEQFF. The CDR3 nucleotides are TGTGCCAGCAGGGTAGCGCCGAGCTCCTACAATGAGCAGTTCTTC.